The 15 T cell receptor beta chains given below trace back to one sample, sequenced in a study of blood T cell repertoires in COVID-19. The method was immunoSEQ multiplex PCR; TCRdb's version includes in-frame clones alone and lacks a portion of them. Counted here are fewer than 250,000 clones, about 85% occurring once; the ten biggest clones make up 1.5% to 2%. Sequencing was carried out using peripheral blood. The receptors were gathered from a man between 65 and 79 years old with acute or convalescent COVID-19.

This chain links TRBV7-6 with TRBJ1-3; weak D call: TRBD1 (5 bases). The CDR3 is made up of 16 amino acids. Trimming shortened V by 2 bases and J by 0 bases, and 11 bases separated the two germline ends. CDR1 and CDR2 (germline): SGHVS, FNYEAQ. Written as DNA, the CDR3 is TGTGCCAGCAGCTTAACAGGCCTGGGCTCTGGAAACACCATATATTTT. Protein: CASSLTGLGSGNTIYF. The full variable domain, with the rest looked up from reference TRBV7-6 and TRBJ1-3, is GAGVSQSPRYKVTKRGQDVALRCDPISGHVSLYWYRQALGQGPEFLTYFNYEAQQDKSGLPNDRFSAERPEGSISTLTIQRTEQRDSAMYRCASSLTGLGSGNTIYFGEGSWLTVV.

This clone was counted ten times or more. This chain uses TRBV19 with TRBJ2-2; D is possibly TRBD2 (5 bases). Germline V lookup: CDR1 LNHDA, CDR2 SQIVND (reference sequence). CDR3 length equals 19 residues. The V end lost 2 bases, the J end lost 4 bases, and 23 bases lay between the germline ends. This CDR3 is CASSISRGYHVSGTGELFF. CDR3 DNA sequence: TGTGCCAGTAGTATAAGTCGGGGATACCACGTTTCTGGCACCGGGGAGCTGTTTTTT.

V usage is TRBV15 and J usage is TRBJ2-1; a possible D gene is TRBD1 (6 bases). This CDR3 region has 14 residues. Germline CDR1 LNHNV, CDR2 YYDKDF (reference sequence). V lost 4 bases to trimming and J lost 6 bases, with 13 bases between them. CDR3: CATSTLDRSNEQFF. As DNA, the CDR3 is TGTGCCACCAGCACGCTAGACAGGAGCAATGAGCAGTTCTTC.

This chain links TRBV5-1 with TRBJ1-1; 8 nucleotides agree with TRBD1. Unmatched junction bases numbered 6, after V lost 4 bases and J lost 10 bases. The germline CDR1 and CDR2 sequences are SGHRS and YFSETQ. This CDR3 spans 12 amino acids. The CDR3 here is CASSIDRGLAFF. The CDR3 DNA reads TGCGCCAGCAGCATCGACAGGGGACTAGCTTTCTTT.

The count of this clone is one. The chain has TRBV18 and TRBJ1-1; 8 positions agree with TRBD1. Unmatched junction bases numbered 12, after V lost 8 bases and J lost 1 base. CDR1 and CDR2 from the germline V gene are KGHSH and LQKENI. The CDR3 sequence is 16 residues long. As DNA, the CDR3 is TGTGCCAGCCTTCCGGCCGGGACAGGAACGAACACTGAAGCTTTCTTT. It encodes CASLPAGTGTNTEAFF.

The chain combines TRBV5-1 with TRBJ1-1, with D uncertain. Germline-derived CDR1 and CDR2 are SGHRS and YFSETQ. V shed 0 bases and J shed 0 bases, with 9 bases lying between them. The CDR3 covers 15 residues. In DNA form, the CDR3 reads TGCGCCAGCAGCTTGGGAGCGGGAATGAACACTGAAGCTTTCTTT. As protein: CASSLGAGMNTEAFF.

The CDR3 nucleotides are TGTGCCAGTAGTATAGAGGCAGGGGCCGGAAGGTACGAGCAGTACTTC. This encodes CASSIEAGAGRYEQYF. The gene calls are TRBV19 and TRBJ2-7; a possible D gene is TRBD1 (6 bases). The germline V gene has CDR1 LNHDA and CDR2 SQIVND (reference sequence). V lost 0 bases, J lost 4 bases, and 16 bases lay in between. The CDR3 totals 16 residues.

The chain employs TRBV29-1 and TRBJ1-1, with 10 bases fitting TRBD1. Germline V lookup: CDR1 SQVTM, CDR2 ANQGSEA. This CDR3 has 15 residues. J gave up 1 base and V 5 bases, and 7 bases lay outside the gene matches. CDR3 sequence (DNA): TGCAGCGTTACGGGACAGGGGCACTCGAACACTGAAGCTTTCTTT. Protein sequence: CSVTGQGHSNTEAFF.

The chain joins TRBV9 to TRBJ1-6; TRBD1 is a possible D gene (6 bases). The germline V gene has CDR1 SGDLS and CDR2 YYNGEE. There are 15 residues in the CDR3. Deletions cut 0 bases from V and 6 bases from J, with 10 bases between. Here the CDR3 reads CASSVGGGGNSPLHF. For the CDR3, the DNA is TGTGCCAGCAGCGTAGGAGGGGGGGGTAATTCACCCCTCCACTTT.

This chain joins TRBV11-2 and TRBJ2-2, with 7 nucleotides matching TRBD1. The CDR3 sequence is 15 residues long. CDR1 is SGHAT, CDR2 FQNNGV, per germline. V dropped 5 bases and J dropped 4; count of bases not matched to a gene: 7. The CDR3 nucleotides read TGTGCCAGCAGCCCCGGACAGGTGGGCACCGGGGAGCTGTTTTTT. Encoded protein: CASSPGQVGTGELFF. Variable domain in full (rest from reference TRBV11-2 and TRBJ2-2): EAGVAQSPRYKIIEKRQSVAFWCNPISGHATLYWYQQILGQGPKLLIQFQNNGVVDDSQLPKDRFSAERLKGVDSTLKIQPAKLEDSAVYLCASSPGQVGTGELFFGEGSRLTVL.

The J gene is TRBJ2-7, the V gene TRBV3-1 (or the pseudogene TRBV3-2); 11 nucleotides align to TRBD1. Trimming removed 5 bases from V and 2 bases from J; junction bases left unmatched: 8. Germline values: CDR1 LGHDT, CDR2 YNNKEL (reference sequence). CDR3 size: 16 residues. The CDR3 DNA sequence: TGTGCCAGCAGCTCCTCGGACAGGGGGCTTCCCTACGAGCAGTACTTC. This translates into CASSSSDRGLPYEQYF.

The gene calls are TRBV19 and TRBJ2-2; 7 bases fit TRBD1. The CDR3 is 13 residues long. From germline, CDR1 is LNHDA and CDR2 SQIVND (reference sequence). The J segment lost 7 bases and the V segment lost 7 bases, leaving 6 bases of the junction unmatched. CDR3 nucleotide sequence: TGTGCCAGTATTACAGGGGCGGGCGGGGAGCTGTTTTTT. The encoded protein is CASITGAGGELFF.

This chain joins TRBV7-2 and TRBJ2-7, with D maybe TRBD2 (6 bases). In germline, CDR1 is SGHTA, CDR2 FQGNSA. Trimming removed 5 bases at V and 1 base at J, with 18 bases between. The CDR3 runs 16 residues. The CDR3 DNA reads TGTGCCAGCAGCCCCCAGTTGGGGGGTGGGTCCTACGAGCAGTACTTC. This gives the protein CASSPQLGGGSYEQYF.

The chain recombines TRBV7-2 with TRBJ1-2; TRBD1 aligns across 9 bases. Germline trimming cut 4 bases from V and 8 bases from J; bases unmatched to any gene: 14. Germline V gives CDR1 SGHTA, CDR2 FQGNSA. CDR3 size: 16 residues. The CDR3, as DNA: TGTGCCAGCAGCTCCCCGGGACAGGGAGTTTTAGGAGGCTACACCTTC. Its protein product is CASSSPGQGVLGGYTF.

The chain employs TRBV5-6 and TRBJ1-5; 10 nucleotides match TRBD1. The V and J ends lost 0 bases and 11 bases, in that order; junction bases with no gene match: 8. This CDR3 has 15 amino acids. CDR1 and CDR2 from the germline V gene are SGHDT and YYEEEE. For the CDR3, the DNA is TGTGCCAGCAGCTTGGCTGGGACAGGGGCCAAATCCCAGCATTTT. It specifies CASSLAGTGAKSQHF.